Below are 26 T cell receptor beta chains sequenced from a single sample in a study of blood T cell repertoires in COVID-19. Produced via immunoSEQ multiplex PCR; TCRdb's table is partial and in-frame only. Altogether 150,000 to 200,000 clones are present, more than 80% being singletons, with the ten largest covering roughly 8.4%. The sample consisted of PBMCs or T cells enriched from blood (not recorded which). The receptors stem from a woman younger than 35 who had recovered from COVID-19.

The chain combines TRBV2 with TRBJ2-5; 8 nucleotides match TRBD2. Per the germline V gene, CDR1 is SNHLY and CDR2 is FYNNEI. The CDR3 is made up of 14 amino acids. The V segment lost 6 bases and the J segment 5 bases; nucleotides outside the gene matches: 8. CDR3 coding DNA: TGTGCCAGCAGGGTTAGCGGGGCGTTCGAGACCCAGTACTTC. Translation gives CASRVSGAFETQYF. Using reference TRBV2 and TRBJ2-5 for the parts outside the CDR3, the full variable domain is EPEVTQTPSHQVTQMGQEVILRCVPISNHLYFYWYRQILGQKVEFLVSFYNNEISEKSEIFDDQFSVERPDGSNFTLKIRSTKLEDSAMYFCASRVSGAFETQYFGPGTRLLVL.

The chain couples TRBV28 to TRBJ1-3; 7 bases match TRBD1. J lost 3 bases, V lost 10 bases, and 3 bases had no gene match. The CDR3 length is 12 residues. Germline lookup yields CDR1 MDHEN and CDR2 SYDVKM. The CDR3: CATTGDGNTIYF. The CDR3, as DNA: TGTGCCACCACAGGGGATGGAAACACCATATATTTT. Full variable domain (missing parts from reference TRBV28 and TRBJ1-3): DVKVTQSSRYLVKRTGEKVFLECVQDMDHENMFWYRQDPGLGLRLIYFSYDVKMKEKGDIPEGYSVSREKKERFSLILESASTNQTSMYLCATTGDGNTIYFGEGSWLTVV.

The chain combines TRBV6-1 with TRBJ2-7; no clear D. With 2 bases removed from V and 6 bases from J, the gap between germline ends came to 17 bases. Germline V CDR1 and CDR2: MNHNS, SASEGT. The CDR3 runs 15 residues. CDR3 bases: TGTGCCAGCAGTGAATCTTGGGCCGCATTAAGCGAGCAGTACTTC. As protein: CASSESWAALSEQYF.

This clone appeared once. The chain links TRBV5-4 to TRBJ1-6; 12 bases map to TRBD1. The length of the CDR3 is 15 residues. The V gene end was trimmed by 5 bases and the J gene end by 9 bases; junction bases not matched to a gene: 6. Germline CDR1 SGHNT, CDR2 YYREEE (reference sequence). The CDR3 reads CASSSRGQGASPLHF. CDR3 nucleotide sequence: TGTGCCAGCAGTTCAAGGGGACAGGGGGCTTCACCCCTCCACTTT.

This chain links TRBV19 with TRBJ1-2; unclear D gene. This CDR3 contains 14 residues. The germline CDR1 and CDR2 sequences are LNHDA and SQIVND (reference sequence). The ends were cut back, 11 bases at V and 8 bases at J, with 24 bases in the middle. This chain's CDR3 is CASFRRLEEIGYTF. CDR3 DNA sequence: TGTGCCTCCTTCCGCCGGCTAGAGGAGATAGGCTACACCTTC.

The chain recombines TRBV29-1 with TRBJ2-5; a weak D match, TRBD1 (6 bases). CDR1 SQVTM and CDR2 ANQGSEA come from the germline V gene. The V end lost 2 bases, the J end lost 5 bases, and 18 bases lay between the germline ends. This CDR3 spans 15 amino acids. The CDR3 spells CSVESSGTGTETQYF. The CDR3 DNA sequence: TGCAGCGTTGAAAGCTCCGGAACAGGGACCGAGACCCAGTACTTC.

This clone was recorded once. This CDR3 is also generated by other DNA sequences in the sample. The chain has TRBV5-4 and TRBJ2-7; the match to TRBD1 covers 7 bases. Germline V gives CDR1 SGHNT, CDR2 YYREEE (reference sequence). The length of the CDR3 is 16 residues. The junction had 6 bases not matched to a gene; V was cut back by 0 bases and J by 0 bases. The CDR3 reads CASSLGGTASSYEQYF. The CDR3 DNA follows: TGTGCCAGCAGCTTGGGAGGGACAGCCAGCTCCTACGAGCAGTACTTC.

The CDR3: CASSHHWGDTIYF. CDR3 DNA sequence: TGTGCCAGCAGTCACCACTGGGGAGACACCATATATTTT. The chain links TRBV27 to TRBJ1-3; D remains unclear. The V gene lost 5 bases and the J gene lost 8 bases, with 13 bases spanning the gap. Per germline, CDR1 MNHEY and CDR2 SMNVEV (reference sequence). This CDR3 region has 13 residues.

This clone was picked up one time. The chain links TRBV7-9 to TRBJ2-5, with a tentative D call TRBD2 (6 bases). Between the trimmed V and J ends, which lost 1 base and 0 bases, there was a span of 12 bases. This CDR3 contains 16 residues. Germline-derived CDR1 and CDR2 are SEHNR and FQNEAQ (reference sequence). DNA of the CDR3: TGTGCCAGCAGCTTAGGTGCGGGGCTCGACCAAGAGACCCAGTACTTC. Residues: CASSLGAGLDQETQYF.

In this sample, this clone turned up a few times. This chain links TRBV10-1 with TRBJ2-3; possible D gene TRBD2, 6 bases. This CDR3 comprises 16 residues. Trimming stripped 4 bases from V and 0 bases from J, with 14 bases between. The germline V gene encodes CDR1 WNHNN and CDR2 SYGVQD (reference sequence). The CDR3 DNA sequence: TGCGCCAGCAGTGCGGATTTGGGGGGAAGCACAGATACGCAGTATTTT. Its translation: CASSADLGGSTDTQYF.

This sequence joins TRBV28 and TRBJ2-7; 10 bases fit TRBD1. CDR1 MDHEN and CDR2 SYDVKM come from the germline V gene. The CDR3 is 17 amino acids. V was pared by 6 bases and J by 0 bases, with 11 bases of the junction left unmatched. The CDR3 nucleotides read TGTGCCAGCAGGGGCCCTGGGGGGGACAGGGGCTCCTACGAGCAGTACTTC. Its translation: CASRGPGGDRGSYEQYF.

DNA of the CDR3: TGTGCCAGCAGCTTAGCCCCAGGGCAGCCCCAGCATTTT. Protein sequence: CASSLAPGQPQHF. The chain combines TRBV7-6 with TRBJ1-5, with D possibly TRBD1 on 5 matching bases. The ends were cut back, 0 bases at V and 7 bases at J, with 7 bases in the middle. Germline CDR1 SGHVS, CDR2 FNYEAQ. This CDR3 comprises 13 residues.

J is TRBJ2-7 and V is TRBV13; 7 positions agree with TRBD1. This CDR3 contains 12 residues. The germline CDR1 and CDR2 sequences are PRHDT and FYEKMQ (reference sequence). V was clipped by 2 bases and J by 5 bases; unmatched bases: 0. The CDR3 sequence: CASSLTGDEQYF. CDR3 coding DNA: TGTGCCAGCAGCTTAACAGGGGACGAGCAGTACTTC.

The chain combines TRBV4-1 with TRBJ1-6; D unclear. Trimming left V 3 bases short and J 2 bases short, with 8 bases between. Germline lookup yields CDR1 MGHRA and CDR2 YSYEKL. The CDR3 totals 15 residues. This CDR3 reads CASSQVLTYNSPLHF. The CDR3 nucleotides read TGCGCCAGCAGCCAGGTACTAACCTATAATTCACCCCTCCACTTT.

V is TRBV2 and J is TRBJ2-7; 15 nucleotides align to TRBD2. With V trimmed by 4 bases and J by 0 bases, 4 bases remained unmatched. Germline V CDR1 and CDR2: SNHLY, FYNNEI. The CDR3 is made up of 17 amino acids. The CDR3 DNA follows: TGTGCCAGCAGTGCGAGGACTAGCGGGGGGGACTCCTACGAGCAGTACTTC. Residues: CASSARTSGGDSYEQYF.

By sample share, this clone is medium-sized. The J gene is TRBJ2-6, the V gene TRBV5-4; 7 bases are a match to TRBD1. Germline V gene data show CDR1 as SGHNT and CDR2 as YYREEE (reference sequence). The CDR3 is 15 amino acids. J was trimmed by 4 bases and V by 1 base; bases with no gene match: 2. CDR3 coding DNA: TGTGCCAGCAGCTTGACAGGGGACGGGGCCAACGTCCTGACTTTC. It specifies CASSLTGDGANVLTF.

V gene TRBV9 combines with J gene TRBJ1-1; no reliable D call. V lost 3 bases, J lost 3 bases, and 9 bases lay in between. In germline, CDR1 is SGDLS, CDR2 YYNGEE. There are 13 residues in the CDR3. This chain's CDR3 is CASSAYVDTEAFF. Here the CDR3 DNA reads TGTGCCAGCAGCGCCTATGTGGACACTGAAGCTTTCTTT.

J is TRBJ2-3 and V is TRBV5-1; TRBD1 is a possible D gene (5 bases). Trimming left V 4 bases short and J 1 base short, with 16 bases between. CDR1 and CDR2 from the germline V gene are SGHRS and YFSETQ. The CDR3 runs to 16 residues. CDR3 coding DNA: TGCGCCAGCAGCCCGACCGCCAGGGTGGGCACAGATACGCAGTATTTT. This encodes CASSPTARVGTDTQYF.

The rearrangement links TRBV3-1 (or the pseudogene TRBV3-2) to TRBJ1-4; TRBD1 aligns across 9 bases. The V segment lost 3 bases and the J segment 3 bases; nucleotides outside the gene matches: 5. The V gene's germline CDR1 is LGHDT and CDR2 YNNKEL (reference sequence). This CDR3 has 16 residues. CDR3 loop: CASSQWGTGSNEKLFF. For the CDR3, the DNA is TGTGCCAGCAGCCAGTGGGGGACAGGGTCTAATGAAAAACTGTTTTTT.

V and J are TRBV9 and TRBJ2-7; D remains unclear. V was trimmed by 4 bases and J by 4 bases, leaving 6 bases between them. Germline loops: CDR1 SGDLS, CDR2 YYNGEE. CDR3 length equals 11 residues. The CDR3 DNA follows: TGTGCCAGCAGCTCCCAATACGAGCAGTACTTC. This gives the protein CASSSQYEQYF.

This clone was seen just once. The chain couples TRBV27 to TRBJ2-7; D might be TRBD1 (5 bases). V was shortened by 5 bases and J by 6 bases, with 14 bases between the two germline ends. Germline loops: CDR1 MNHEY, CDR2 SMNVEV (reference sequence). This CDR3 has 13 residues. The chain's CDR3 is CASSAFDRPEQYF. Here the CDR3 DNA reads TGTGCCAGCAGTGCTTTCGACAGACCCGAGCAGTACTTC.

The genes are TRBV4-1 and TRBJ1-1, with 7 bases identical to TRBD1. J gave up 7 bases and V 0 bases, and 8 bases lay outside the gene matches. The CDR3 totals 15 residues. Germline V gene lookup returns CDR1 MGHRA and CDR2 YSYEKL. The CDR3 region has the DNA TGCGCCAGCAGCCAAGAGTTAACAGGGGTTTTTGAAGCTTTCTTT. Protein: CASSQELTGVFEAFF.

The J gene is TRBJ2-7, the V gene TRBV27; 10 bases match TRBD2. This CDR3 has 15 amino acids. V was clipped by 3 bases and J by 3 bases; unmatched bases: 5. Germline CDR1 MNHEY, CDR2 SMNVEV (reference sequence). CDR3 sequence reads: CASSFGSGGFYEQYF. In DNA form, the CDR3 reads TGTGCCAGCAGTTTTGGTAGCGGGGGGTTCTACGAGCAGTACTTC.

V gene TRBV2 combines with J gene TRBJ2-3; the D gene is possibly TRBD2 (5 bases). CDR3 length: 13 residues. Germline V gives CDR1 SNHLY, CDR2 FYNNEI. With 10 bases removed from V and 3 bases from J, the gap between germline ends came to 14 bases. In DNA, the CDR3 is TGTGCCATCCGGGGTCATCCAACAGATACGCAGTATTTT. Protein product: CAIRGHPTDTQYF.

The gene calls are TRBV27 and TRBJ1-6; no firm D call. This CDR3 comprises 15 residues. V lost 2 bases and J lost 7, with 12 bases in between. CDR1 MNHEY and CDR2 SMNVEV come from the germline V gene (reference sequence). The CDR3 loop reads CASSLLGSGNSPLHF. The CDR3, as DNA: TGTGCCAGCAGTTTACTGGGGTCGGGGAATTCACCCCTCCACTTT.

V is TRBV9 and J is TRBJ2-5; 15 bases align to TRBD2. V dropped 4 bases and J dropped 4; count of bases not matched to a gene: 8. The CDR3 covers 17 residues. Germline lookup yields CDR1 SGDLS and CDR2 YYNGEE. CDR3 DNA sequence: TGTGCCAGCAGCCCCGACGCGGGACTAGCGGGGGGAGAGACCCAGTACTTC. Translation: CASSPDAGLAGGETQYF.